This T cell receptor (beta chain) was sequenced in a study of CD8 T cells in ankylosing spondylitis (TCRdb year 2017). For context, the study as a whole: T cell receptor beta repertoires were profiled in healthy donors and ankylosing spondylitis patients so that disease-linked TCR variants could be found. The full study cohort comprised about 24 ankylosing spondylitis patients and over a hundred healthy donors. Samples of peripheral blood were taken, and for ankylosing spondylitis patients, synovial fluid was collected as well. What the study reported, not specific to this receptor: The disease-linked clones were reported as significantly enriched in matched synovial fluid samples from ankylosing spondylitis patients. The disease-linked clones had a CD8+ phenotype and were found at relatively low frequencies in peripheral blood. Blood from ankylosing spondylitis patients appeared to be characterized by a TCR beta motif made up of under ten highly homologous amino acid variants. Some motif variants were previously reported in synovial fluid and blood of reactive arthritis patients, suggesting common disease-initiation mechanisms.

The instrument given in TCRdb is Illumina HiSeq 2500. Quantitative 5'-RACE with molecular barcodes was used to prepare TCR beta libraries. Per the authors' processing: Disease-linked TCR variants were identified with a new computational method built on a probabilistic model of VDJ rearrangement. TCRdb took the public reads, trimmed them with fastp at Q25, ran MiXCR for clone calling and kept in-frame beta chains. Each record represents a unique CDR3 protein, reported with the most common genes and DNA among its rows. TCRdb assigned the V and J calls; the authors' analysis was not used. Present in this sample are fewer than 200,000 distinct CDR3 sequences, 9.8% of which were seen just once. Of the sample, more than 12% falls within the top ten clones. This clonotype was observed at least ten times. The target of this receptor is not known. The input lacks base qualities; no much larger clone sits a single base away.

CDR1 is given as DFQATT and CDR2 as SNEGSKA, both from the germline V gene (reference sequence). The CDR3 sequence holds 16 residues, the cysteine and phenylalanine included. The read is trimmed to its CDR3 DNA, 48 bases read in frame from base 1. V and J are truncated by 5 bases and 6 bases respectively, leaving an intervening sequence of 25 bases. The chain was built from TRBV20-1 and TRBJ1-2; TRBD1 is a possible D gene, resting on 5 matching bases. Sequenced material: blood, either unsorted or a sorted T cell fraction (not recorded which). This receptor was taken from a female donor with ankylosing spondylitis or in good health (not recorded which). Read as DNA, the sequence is TGCAGTGCTGAATGGGTCAGGGAACATTCGTCGGATGGCTACACCTTC. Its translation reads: CSAEWVREHSSDGYTF.